A selection of T cell receptor beta chains follows, all from one sample in a study of cytomegalovirus exposure and HLA in healthy donors. Using immunoSEQ multiplex PCR, the repertoire was profiled, and TCRdb retains in-frame clones only, with some absent. This sample's table reports about 70,000 clones. The sequenced material came from PBMCs. The receptors were gathered from a female donor in good health and CMV-seropositive. Both conserved end residues are part of each CDR3. A D gene is named only where the DNA matches it firmly.

d_call	v_call	j_call	cdr3_nt	cdr3_aa
TRBD1	TRBV28	TRBJ1-6	TGTGCCAGCAGTTCGACAGGGGGTGCATCCCCCCTACACTTT	CASSSTGGASPLHF
-	TRBV2	TRBJ2-7	TGTGCCAGCAGTGAAGGTAGAATTGACTACGAGCAGTACTTC	CASSEGRIDYEQYF
-	TRBV13	TRBJ1-2	TGTGCCAGCAGTTTGCAAGGGGTGTATGGCTACACCTTC	CASSLQGVYGYTF
TRBD1	TRBV6-5	TRBJ2-7	TGTGCCAGCAGTAGGACAGGGTCCGAGCAGTACTTC	CASSRTGSEQYF
-	TRBV4-3	TRBJ1-2	TGCGCCAGCAGCCAAGAAGACAGTAACTATGGCTACACCTTC	CASSQEDSNYGYTF
TRBD2	TRBV4-2	TRBJ2-1	TGTGCCAGCAGCCCGGGAGGGACCGATTACAATGAGCAGTTCTTC	CASSPGGTDYNEQFF
-	TRBV5-1	TRBJ1-5	TGCGCCAGGGGGGCGGTCAATCAGCCCCAGCATTTT	CARGAVNQPQHF
-	TRBV9	TRBJ1-5	TGTGCCAGCAGCGTAGGTCCCCTGGGAGGTCAGCCCCAGCATTTT	CASSVGPLGGQPQHF
-	TRBV30	TRBJ2-5	TGTGCCTGGAGTGTAGCCGGCCAAGAGACCCAGTACTTC	CAWSVAGQETQYF
TRBD2	TRBV19	TRBJ2-5	TGTGCCAGTAGTATCGCTAGCGGGGGGTACCAAGAGACCCAGTACTTC	CASSIASGGYQETQYF
-	TRBV5-1	TRBJ2-2	TGCGCCAGCAGCTTGGTGCTAGCCGGGGAGCTGTTTTTT	CASSLVLAGELFF
TRBD1	TRBV18	TRBJ2-7	TGTGCCAGCTCACCCAACCTCGGACAGGGGGGTGACGAGCAGTACTTC	CASSPNLGQGGDEQYF
TRBD2	TRBV28	TRBJ2-5	TGTGCCAGCAGTCCAGCGGGAGGCGTTGAAGAGACCCAGTACTTC	CASSPAGGVEETQYF
-	TRBV28	TRBJ2-7	TGTGCCAGCAGTTTAGCGGCCGCAACACCCTACGAGCAGTACTTC	CASSLAAATPYEQYF
-	TRBV4-3	TRBJ1-2	TGCGCCAGCAGCCAAGATAGACAGCTCTATGGCTACACCTTC	CASSQDRQLYGYTF
-	TRBV7-9	TRBJ2-1	TGTGCCAGCAGCCGAGGTGACAGCGACAATGAGCAGTTCTTC	CASSRGDSDNEQFF
-	TRBV29-1	TRBJ2-7	TGCAGCGTTTCGGACTCCGGACCCTACGAGCAGTACTTC	CSVSDSGPYEQYF
TRBD2	TRBV29-1	TRBJ2-7	TGCAGCGTTCAGAGACTAGCGGGCCTCTCCTACGAGCAGTACTTC	CSVQRLAGLSYEQYF
TRBD1	TRBV28	TRBJ1-4	TGTGCCAGCAGGGACAGGGGAAAGGAAAAACTGTTTTTT	CASRDRGKEKLFF
TRBD1	TRBV18	TRBJ1-5	TGTGCCAGCTCACCTTCAGGGGGCATTTTCGATCAGCCCCAGCATTTT	CASSPSGGIFDQPQHF
TRBD2	TRBV5-1	TRBJ2-7	TGCGCCAGCAGCTTGGAACCCACTGAGGGGACTAGCTACGAGCAGTACTTC	CASSLEPTEGTSYEQYF
-	TRBV28	TRBJ1-5	TGTGCCAGCAGACAGGGAACCAATCAGCCCCAGCATTTT	CASRQGTNQPQHF